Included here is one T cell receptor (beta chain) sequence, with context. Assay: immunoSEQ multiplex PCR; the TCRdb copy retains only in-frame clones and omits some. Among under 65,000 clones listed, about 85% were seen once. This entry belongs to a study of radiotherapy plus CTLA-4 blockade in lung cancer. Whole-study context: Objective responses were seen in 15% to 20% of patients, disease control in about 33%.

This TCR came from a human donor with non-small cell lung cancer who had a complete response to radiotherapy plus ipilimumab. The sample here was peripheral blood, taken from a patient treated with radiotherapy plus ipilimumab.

The CDR3 is CAWSKGTGNTEAFF. The CDR3 DNA is TGTGCCTGGAGTAAAGGGACAGGGAACACTGAAGCTTTCTTT. The V call is TRBV30, the J call TRBJ1-1, with TRBD1 matching over 8 bases. Germline CDR1 reads GTSNPN; CDR2 reads SVGIG (reference sequence). V lost 2 bases and J lost 1; bases outside the gene matches: 3. The CDR3 is made up of 14 amino acids.